What follows are 27 T cell receptor beta chains derived from one specimen sequenced in a study of cytomegalovirus exposure and HLA in healthy donors. Primers: 60 Vbeta forward and 13 Jbeta reverse. Measured with immunoSEQ multiplex PCR; TCRdb has only the in-frame clones, and not every one. This table has about 140,000 clones, around 80% appearing once. The specimen was PBMCs. The receptors come from a man aged 45-65 years in good health and CMV-seronegative.

The chain employs TRBV29-1 and TRBJ2-5; D perhaps matches TRBD2 (5 bases). The length of the CDR3 is 11 residues. Per the germline V gene, CDR1 is SQVTM and CDR2 is ANQGSEA. Trimming shortened V by 5 bases and J by 4 bases, and 8 bases separated the two germline ends. In DNA, the CDR3 is TGCAGCGTTATGGACTCAGAGACCCAGTACTTC. Its protein product is CSVMDSETQYF.

J is TRBJ1-2 and V is TRBV28; D gene unclear. In germline, CDR1 is MDHEN, CDR2 SYDVKM. With 5 bases removed from V and 3 bases from J, the gap between germline ends came to 7 bases. The CDR3 covers 12 residues. The chain's CDR3 is CASSTGYYGYTF. The CDR3 coding sequence is TGTGCCAGCAGTACGGGGTACTATGGCTACACCTTC.

This rearrangement joins TRBV9 to TRBJ2-7; the match to TRBD2 covers 8 bases. Looked up from germline, CDR1 is SGDLS and CDR2 is YYNGEE. The CDR3 is made up of 19 amino acids. The ends lost 6 bases at V and 2 bases at J; junction bases unmatched: 22. The DNA for the CDR3 is TGTGCCAGCAACCCGCACACTAGCGGAGGGGTGTTAGGGGCCTACGAGCAGTACTTC. This translates into CASNPHTSGGVLGAYEQYF.

This rearrangement joins TRBV4-1 to TRBJ2-5; possible D gene TRBD2, 5 bases. Germline V gives CDR1 MGHRA, CDR2 YSYEKL. The V end was cut by 5 bases, the J end by 2 bases, with 15 bases between. The CDR3 runs to 15 residues. CDR3 sequence reads: CASSATTARQETQYF. The CDR3 nucleotides read TGCGCCAGCAGCGCGACTACAGCAAGACAAGAGACCCAGTACTTC.

V is TRBV18 and J is TRBJ1-3, with D tentatively TRBD1 (5 bases). Germline CDR1 is KGHSH and CDR2 is LQKENI. The CDR3 consists of 17 residues. The germline V and J ends were trimmed by 4 bases and 1 base, with 17 bases remaining between them. In DNA form, the CDR3 reads TGTGCCAGCTCACTGGCAGGGTTGATTGGTTCTGGAAACACCATATATTTT. Residues: CASSLAGLIGSGNTIYF.

CDR3 amino acids: CASTGGINYGYTF. For the CDR3, the DNA is TGTGCCAGCACGGGGGGTATCAACTATGGCTACACCTTC. J is TRBJ1-2 and V is TRBV28, with D possibly being TRBD1 (5 bases). V was cut by 7 bases and J by 2 bases, with 11 bases left in between. Per the germline V gene, CDR1 is MDHEN and CDR2 is SYDVKM. This CDR3 comprises 13 residues.

The rearrangement joins TRBV27 to TRBJ1-6, with D uncertain. V lost 3 bases to trimming and J lost 8 bases, with 11 bases between them. Germline V gene data show CDR1 as MNHEY and CDR2 as SMNVEV (reference sequence). CDR3 length: 14 residues. CDR3 region: CASSFTGTYSPLHF. The CDR3 coding sequence is TGTGCCAGCAGTTTCACGGGAACCTATTCACCCCTCCACTTT.

J is TRBJ2-1 and V is TRBV19; D is perhaps TRBD1 (6 bases). The germline gives CDR1 LNHDA, CDR2 SQIVND (reference sequence). This CDR3 comprises 13 residues. Trimming stripped 6 bases from V and 6 bases from J, with 12 bases between. The CDR3 sequence: CASSPQGPNEQFF. The CDR3 bases are TGTGCCAGTAGCCCACAGGGCCCCAATGAGCAGTTCTTC. Supplemented by reference TRBV19 and TRBJ2-1, the full variable domain reads DGGITQSPKYLFRKEGQNVTLSCEQNLNHDAMYWYRQDPGQGLRLIYYSQIVNDFQKGDIAEGYSVSREKKESFPLTVTSAQKNPTAFYLCASSPQGPNEQFFGPGTRLTVL.

The V gene is TRBV12-5, the J gene TRBJ1-3; D gene uncertain. The CDR3 covers 18 residues. The germline gives CDR1 LGHNT, CDR2 FRNRAP. V was trimmed by 0 bases and J by 0 bases, leaving 15 bases between them. CDR3 amino acids: CASGLVLGSGFSGNTIYF. CDR3 nucleotide sequence: TGTGCTAGTGGTTTGGTACTAGGTTCGGGATTCTCTGGAAACACCATATATTTT. Using reference TRBV12-5 and TRBJ1-3 for the parts outside the CDR3, the full variable domain is DARVTQTPRHKVTEMGQEVTMRCQPILGHNTVFWYRQTMMQGLELLAYFRNRAPLDDSGMPKDRFSAEMPDATLATLKIQPSEPRDSAVYFCASGLVLGSGFSGNTIYFGEGSWLTVV.

This clone was detected a few times. The rearrangement uses TRBV19 and TRBJ1-2; TRBD1 might be the D (5 bases). Trimming removed 1 base from V and 4 bases from J, with 13 bases in between. The CDR3 extends over 15 amino acids. Germline lookup yields CDR1 LNHDA and CDR2 SQIVND (reference sequence). CDR3 DNA sequence: TGTGCCAGTAGTATAGGTGGACAACGTCTCTATGGCTACACCTTC. Translation gives CASSIGGQRLYGYTF.

This chain links TRBV6-1 with TRBJ2-3; D might be TRBD2 (6 bases). Germline CDR1 reads MNHNS; CDR2 reads SASEGT. There are 17 residues in the CDR3. V was shortened by 2 bases and J by 2 bases, with 17 bases between the two germline ends. CDR3 sequence reads: CASSERANGRYTDTQYF. The CDR3 nucleotides are TGTGCCAGCAGTGAACGGGCTAACGGGAGATACACAGATACGCAGTATTTT.

This rearrangement joins TRBV18 to TRBJ1-1; 7 bases agree with TRBD1. Germline V CDR1 and CDR2: KGHSH, LQKENI. The V gene end was trimmed by 5 bases and the J gene end by 4 bases; junction bases not matched to a gene: 10. This CDR3 contains 15 residues. CDR3 loop: CASSLGQRTGTEAFF. For the CDR3, the DNA is TGTGCCAGCTCATTGGGACAGCGGACGGGCACTGAAGCTTTCTTT. The complete variable domain, with remaining parts taken from reference TRBV18 and TRBJ1-1, reads NAGVMQNPRHLVRRRGQEARLRCSPMKGHSHVYWYRQLPEEGLKFMVYLQKENIIDESGMPKERFSAEFPKEGPSILRIQQVVRGDSAAYFCASSLGQRTGTEAFFGQGTRLTVV.

This clone has only a few counts. The chain combines TRBV6-5 with TRBJ1-4; no definite D call. Trimming cost V 2 bases and J 4 bases, with 14 bases left between them. This CDR3 is 16 amino acids long. Germline V gives CDR1 MNHEY, CDR2 SVGAGI. In DNA, the CDR3 is TGTGCCAGCAGTTACACGGGCGCGCGGGGTAATGAAAAACTGTTTTTT. As protein: CASSYTGARGNEKLFF.

The rearrangement joins TRBV7-9 to TRBJ1-6; D might be TRBD1 (5 bases). CDR3 length: 15 residues. V gave up 7 bases and J gave up 8 bases, with 18 bases separating them. CDR1 and CDR2 (germline): SEHNR, FQNEAQ (reference sequence). The CDR3 region has the DNA TGTGCCAGCACCCCTTTGGTGCAGGGTGATTCACCCCTCCACTTT. As protein: CASTPLVQGDSPLHF. Full variable domain (rest looked up from reference TRBV7-9 and TRBJ1-6): DTGVSQNPRHKITKRGQNVTFRCDPISEHNRLYWYRQTLGQGPEFLTYFQNEAQLEKSRLLSDRFSAERPKGSFSTLEIQRTEQGDSAMYLCASTPLVQGDSPLHFGNGTRLTVT.

This rearrangement joins TRBV28 to TRBJ1-5; possibly TRBD1 for D (6 bases). CDR3 size: 15 residues. V lost 5 bases to trimming and J lost 3 bases, with 14 bases between them. Germline assignment: CDR1 MDHEN and CDR2 SYDVKM. CDR3 in amino acids: CASSPGGIHNQPQHF. CDR3 nucleotides: TGTGCCAGCAGTCCGGGGGGCATCCACAATCAGCCCCAGCATTTT.

The count of this clone is one. The rearrangement uses TRBV5-5 and TRBJ2-1; 7 bases map to TRBD1. V lost 6 bases to trimming and J lost 1 base; unmatched junction nucleotides: 7. The germline V gene encodes CDR1 SGHKS and CDR2 YYEKEE (reference sequence). This CDR3 region has 15 residues. CDR3 residues: CASNPTGDSYNEQFF. The DNA of the CDR3 is TGTGCCAGCAACCCCACAGGGGATTCCTACAATGAGCAGTTCTTC.

The CDR3 nucleotides read TGTGCCAGCAGTCGTCCTGGGGGGGTAATGGGCTACACCTTC. This encodes CASSRPGGVMGYTF. The J gene is TRBJ1-2, the V gene TRBV7-2; tentatively, D is TRBD1 (5 bases). The V and J ends lost 6 bases and 8 bases respectively, with 19 bases between them. This CDR3 has 14 residues. CDR1 and CDR2 from the germline V gene are SGHTA and FQGNSA.

This chain links TRBV7-2 with TRBJ1-3; 7 bases are a match to TRBD1. This CDR3 has 13 amino acids. J was trimmed by 4 bases and V by 5 bases; bases with no gene match: 2. Germline V gene lookup returns CDR1 SGHTA and CDR2 FQGNSA. The CDR3 loop is CASSPGQGNTIYF. The DNA for the CDR3 is TGTGCCAGCAGCCCGGGACAGGGAAACACCATATATTTT.

The chain couples TRBV6-6 to TRBJ2-7, with 9 bases identical to TRBD1. Per the germline V gene, CDR1 is MNHNY and CDR2 is SVGAGI (reference sequence). The CDR3 runs to 14 residues. Trimming at V came to 2 bases and at J to 3 bases, leaving 2 bases not matched to a gene. This chain's CDR3 is CASSYRDRDYEQYF. The CDR3 nucleotides read TGTGCCAGCAGTTACCGGGACAGGGACTACGAGCAGTACTTC.

The rearrangement joins TRBV19 to TRBJ2-3, with D tentatively TRBD1 (5 bases). Between the trimmed V and J ends, which lost 2 bases and 9 bases, there was a span of 24 bases. This CDR3 spans 17 amino acids. The germline V gene encodes CDR1 LNHDA and CDR2 SQIVND (reference sequence). In DNA form, the CDR3 reads TGTGCCAGTAGTATATTGGCAGGGCCTGGGTTTGGGTCCACGCAGTATTTT. It specifies CASSILAGPGFGSTQYF.

The V and J genes are TRBV6-5 and TRBJ1-4; the D gene is possibly TRBD1 (6 bases). CDR3 length: 15 residues. The ends were cut back, 6 bases at V and 4 bases at J, with 15 bases in the middle. The germline V gene encodes CDR1 MNHEY and CDR2 SVGAGI. CDR3 nucleotide sequence: TGTGCCAGCAGGGATGGGGGCAGGCTTAATGAAAAACTGTTTTTT. This codes for CASRDGGRLNEKLFF.

The chain employs TRBV5-6 and TRBJ2-1; maybe TRBD2 (6 bases). Trimming stripped 4 bases from V and 9 bases from J, with 14 bases between. This CDR3 has 13 residues. Germline V gene data show CDR1 as SGHDT and CDR2 as YYEEEE. The CDR3 DNA reads TGTGCCAGCAGCCATGGGACTGAGCCTGAGCAGTTCTTC. This sequence encodes CASSHGTEPEQFF.

This clone has just a few counts. The J gene is TRBJ2-2, the V gene TRBV11-3, with 8 bases identical to TRBD2. This CDR3 is 13 amino acids long. V gave up 7 bases and J gave up 7 bases; unmatched junction bases: 5. Germline loops: CDR1 SGHNT, CDR2 YENEEA. Here the CDR3 reads CASTGREGGELFF. Here the CDR3 DNA reads TGTGCCAGCACCGGACGGGAGGGCGGGGAGCTGTTTTTT.

This clone appeared once. J is TRBJ2-7 and V is TRBV19; 11 bases line up with TRBD1. The CDR3 has 17 amino acids. CDR1 and CDR2 (germline): LNHDA, SQIVND (reference sequence). Unmatched junction bases numbered 12, after V lost 3 bases and J lost 5 bases. CDR3 protein: CASSMSSRDRGSHEQYF. CDR3 DNA sequence: TGTGCCAGTAGTATGAGTTCCAGGGACAGGGGGAGTCACGAGCAGTACTTC.

Comments on this clone: The junction does not match germline at one end; this may be a read error. This rearrangement joins TRBV6-6 to TRBJ1-6; the match to TRBD1 covers 8 bases. CDR1 and CDR2 (germline): MNHNY, SVGAGI (reference sequence). There are 15 residues in the CDR3. The CDR3 DNA is TGTGCCAGCAGTAACTCAGGGGGCGCGGGTTCACCCCTCCACTTT. Translated, it gives CASSNSGGAGSPLHF.

The gene calls are TRBV28 and TRBJ1-5, with D tentatively TRBD1 (6 bases). CDR3 length: 12 amino acids. V lost 6 bases and J lost 4, with 7 bases in between. Germline CDR1 and CDR2: MDHEN and SYDVKM. The CDR3 sequence: CASRRGNQPQHF. CDR3 DNA sequence: TGTGCCAGCAGGAGGGGGAATCAGCCCCAGCATTTT.

The chain joins TRBV5-1 to TRBJ2-7; D not certain. The CDR3 has 14 amino acids. Deletions cut 0 bases from V and 2 bases from J, with 9 bases between. Germline assignment: CDR1 SGHRS and CDR2 YFSETQ. CDR3 residues: CASSLGAFTYEQYF. DNA of the CDR3: TGCGCCAGCAGCTTGGGCGCCTTTACCTACGAGCAGTACTTC.